A selection of T cell receptor beta chains follows, all from one sample in a study of T cell responses to AZD1222 COVID-19 vaccine. Using immunoSEQ multiplex PCR, the repertoire was profiled, and TCRdb retains in-frame clones only, with some absent. Of under 150,000 clones listed, 85% to 95% are singletons. Sequencing used peripheral blood, obtained on day 0 of AZD1222 vaccination. Receptors were obtained from an adult in good health. The conserved cysteine and the conserved F or W are not part of the CDR3 here. Each record gives: V gene, clone size, CDR3 protein. The size entry is marked missing in some rows and otherwise reads once, few, many or a size class.

v_gene: TRBV11-3
abundance: -
CDR3aa: ASSAGGYGYT

v_gene: TRBV3-1/TRBV3-2
abundance: -
CDR3aa: ASSQGGYNEQF

v_gene: TRBV5-4
abundance: once
CDR3aa: ASSLTDRADTQY

v_gene: TRBV4-3
abundance: -
CDR3aa: ASSQPLRGLETQY

v_gene: TRBV12-3/TRBV12-4
abundance: -
CDR3aa: ASSTPFDNEQF

v_gene: TRBV6-2/TRBV6-3
abundance: -
CDR3aa: ASSYSPGTGVGQETQY

v_gene: TRBV7-3
abundance: -
CDR3aa: ASSLSGVRTDTQY

v_gene: TRBV18
abundance: -
CDR3aa: ASSPTENQPQH

v_gene: TRBV3-1/TRBV3-2
abundance: once
CDR3aa: ASSPDLGDWGETQY

v_gene: TRBV18
abundance: few
CDR3aa: ASSPRSGRGEKLF

v_gene: TRBV12-3/TRBV12-4
abundance: -
CDR3aa: ASSSWTDTQY

v_gene: TRBV18
abundance: -
CDR3aa: ASSLGITDTQY

v_gene: TRBV4-1
abundance: once
CDR3aa: ASSQGQGVSYNEQF

v_gene: TRBV9
abundance: -
CDR3aa: ASSGSPGQGGEKLF

v_gene: TRBV4-3
abundance: -
CDR3aa: ASSQDTASPTGELF

v_gene: TRBV19
abundance: -
CDR3aa: ASSQTVNTEAF

v_gene: TRBV7-6
abundance: -
CDR3aa: ASSLEVAGAPSYEQY

v_gene: TRBV6-5
abundance: once
CDR3aa: ASSSLGAGGGYT